This paragraph covers one T cell receptor (beta chain) sequence. Trimming took 5 bases from V and 4 from J, leaving 3 bases between them. The germline CDR1 and CDR2 sequences are MDHEN and SYDVKM. The CDR3 runs to 11 residues. These data are taken from a study of technical replicates of blood from a few donors. TCRdb keeps only in-frame clones here, not all; method: immunoSEQ multiplex PCR. Among roughly 76,000 clones listed, approximately 94% were seen once. The clonotype comes from a human donor in good health. The chain uses TRBV28 and TRBJ1-5; D is ambiguous. Sequenced input: T cells isolated from PBMCs. The CDR3 DNA follows: TGTGCCAGCAGTCTAAATCAGCCCCAGCATTTT. As protein: CASSLNQPQHF.